The 26 T cell receptor beta chains listed next were all sequenced from one sample in a study of T-cell memory formation after mild COVID-19. TCRdb reprocessed the 5' RACE reads via MiXCR and lists one record per CDR3 protein. Here the sample spans about 270,000 distinct CDR3 sequences, around 16% being singletons. Sequencing input: PBMCs or a T cell subset sorted from them (not recorded which). These receptors came from a man aged 18 to 29 who had mild COVID-19 (a few samples of this study predate the infection). Cell type and time point are not known.

This chain uses TRBV28 with TRBJ2-3; no reliable D call. The V end lost 6 bases, the J end lost 4 bases, and 11 bases lay between the germline ends. Germline V gene data show CDR1 as MDHEN and CDR2 as SYDVKM. The CDR3 spans 13 residues. Here the CDR3 DNA reads TGTGCCAGCAGCTCCCCACAGCCAGATACGCAGTATTTT. It is translated as CASSSPQPDTQYF. Variable domain in full (rest from reference TRBV28 and TRBJ2-3): DVKVTQSSRYLVKRTGEKVFLECVQDMDHENMFWYRQDPGLGLRLIYFSYDVKMKEKGDIPEGYSVSREKKERFSLILESASTNQTSMYLCASSSPQPDTQYFGPGTRLTVL.

V gene TRBV28 combines with J gene TRBJ1-2, with 8 nucleotides matching TRBD1. Germline CDR1 reads MDHEN; CDR2 reads SYDVKM. J gave up 8 bases and V 8 bases, and 16 bases lay outside the gene matches. This CDR3 is built from 15 residues. CDR3 DNA: TGTGCCAGCTCTCGGCAGGGGGCGTGGGGTCGAGGCTACACCTTC. It translates to CASSRQGAWGRGYTF.

This clonotype has a handful of counts. This rearrangement joins TRBV11-2 to TRBJ2-5, with D perhaps matching TRBD1 (6 bases). The V end was cut by 1 base, the J end by 3 bases, with 9 bases between. There are 14 residues in the CDR3. Germline CDR1 is SGHAT and CDR2 is FQNNGV. The CDR3, as DNA: TGTGCCAGCAGCTTAGGTTGGGACAAAGAGACCCAGTACTTC. It is translated as CASSLGWDKETQYF.

The chain is built from TRBV7-9 and TRBJ2-5, with a weak D call TRBD2 (6 bases). Germline CDR1 SEHNR, CDR2 FQNEAQ (reference sequence). The CDR3 spans 12 residues. V was clipped by 5 bases and J by 7 bases, with 11 bases between them. The CDR3 nucleotides read TGTGCCAGCAGCGGAGTGCGGGGGACCCAGTACTTC. Amino acid sequence: CASSGVRGTQYF.

This clonotype was picked up a small number of times. This chain links TRBV30 with TRBJ2-7; 7 nucleotides line up with TRBD1. J lost 2 bases, V lost 2 bases, and 3 bases had no gene match. The germline V gene encodes CDR1 GTSNPN and CDR2 SVGIG (reference sequence). The CDR3 runs 13 residues. The CDR3 DNA reads TGTGCCTGGAGTCGGCAGGGGGCCTACGAGCAGTACTTC. Its translation is CAWSRQGAYEQYF.

This CDR3 is CSAIPGGAGNEQYF. CDR3 DNA sequence: TGCAGTGCTATCCCGGGGGGCGCCGGTAACGAGCAGTACTTC. The chain recombines TRBV20-1 with TRBJ2-7, with a weak D call TRBD2 (7 bases). The CDR3 covers 14 residues. Germline loops: CDR1 DFQATT, CDR2 SNEGSKA (reference sequence). Between the trimmed V and J ends, which lost 4 bases and 5 bases, there was a span of 18 bases.

This clonotype was detected only a few times. The chain carries TRBV5-1 and TRBJ1-1; D remains unclear. V gave up 3 bases and J gave up 0 bases, with 15 bases separating them. The germline CDR1 and CDR2 sequences are SGHRS and YFSETQ. The CDR3 extends over 16 amino acids. The CDR3 protein is CASSWVGYGMNTEAFF. The CDR3 DNA sequence: TGCGCCAGCAGCTGGGTAGGGTACGGCATGAACACTGAAGCTTTCTTT.

Here the CDR3 reads CASSTPTSGDLDEQFF. The CDR3 DNA reads TGTGCCAGCAGTACCCCGACTAGCGGGGATTTAGATGAGCAGTTCTTC. This chain joins TRBV12-3 or TRBV12-4 and TRBJ2-1; 11 bases agree with TRBD2. The CDR3 is made up of 16 amino acids. The junction had 11 bases not matched to a gene; V was cut back by 5 bases and J by 8 bases.

This clonotype was seen ten or more times. The V gene is TRBV6-5, the J gene TRBJ2-4; TRBD2 might be the D (8 bases). V was clipped by 5 bases and J by 0 bases, with 14 bases between them. Germline CDR1 and CDR2: MNHEY and SVGAGI. The CDR3 totals 16 residues. The CDR3 DNA follows: TGTGCCAGCAGTCTCGGGGGGGACAGAGCCAAAAACATTCAGTACTTC. Encoded protein: CASSLGGDRAKNIQYF.

This clonotype was seen more than once but under ten times. This chain joins TRBV7-2 and TRBJ2-3, with 7 bases fitting TRBD2. Germline assignment: CDR1 SGHTA and CDR2 FQGNSA. This CDR3 has 16 amino acids. The V segment lost 5 bases and the J segment 3 bases; nucleotides outside the gene matches: 11. The CDR3 protein is CASSLVWRGGTDTQYF. The CDR3 nucleotides read TGTGCCAGCAGCCTAGTGTGGCGGGGAGGGACAGATACGCAGTATTTT.

This clonotype turned up a few times. The V gene is TRBV25-1, the J gene TRBJ1-2; D unresolved. V was cut by 10 bases and J by 2 bases, with 20 bases left in between. The CDR3 sequence is 15 residues long. The germline gives CDR1 MGHDK, CDR2 SYGVNS. The CDR3 sequence is CATRPAGAPNYGYTF. The CDR3 DNA reads as TGTGCCACGAGACCAGCGGGAGCTCCCAACTATGGCTACACCTTC.

This clonotype was seen more than once but under ten times. The CDR3 loop reads CASRPQERLGEQFF. The CDR3 nucleotides read TGTGCCAGCAGACCCCAGGAGCGGCTCGGTGAGCAGTTCTTC. The rearrangement uses TRBV12-3 or TRBV12-4 and TRBJ2-1, with D perhaps matching TRBD2 (5 bases). The CDR3 covers 14 residues. Trimming cost V 6 bases and J 9 bases, with 18 bases left between them.

J is TRBJ1-3 and V is TRBV4-3, with TRBD1 matching over 7 bases. CDR3 length equals 16 residues. The ends lost 0 bases at V and 3 bases at J; junction bases unmatched: 5. Germline V lookup: CDR1 LGHNA, CDR2 YSLEER. DNA for the CDR3: TGCGCCAGCAGCCAAGATGAGGGGGCTTATGGAAACACCATATATTTT. This codes for CASSQDEGAYGNTIYF.

The rearrangement joins TRBV6-1 to TRBJ1-5; D remains unclear. The CDR3 loop spans 16 amino acids. Germline V gene sequence: CDR1 MNHNS, CDR2 SASEGT. The V and J ends lost 9 bases and 5 bases respectively, with 23 bases between them. CDR3 DNA sequence: TGTGCCAGTCAACACCTAGAGGGTTTGGTGGATCAGCCCCAGCATTTT. Translated, it gives CASQHLEGLVDQPQHF.

The rearrangement joins TRBV11-1 to TRBJ2-7, with D possibly TRBD1 on 5 matching bases. The germline CDR1 and CDR2 sequences are SGHAT and FQDESV (reference sequence). V dropped 3 bases and J dropped 4 bases, with 10 bases sitting between them. The CDR3 has 13 amino acids. This chain's CDR3 is CASSFQGGYEQYV. DNA of the CDR3: TGTGCCAGCAGCTTCCAGGGTGGGTACGAGCAGTACGTC.

This clonotype was picked up a small number of times. The V call is TRBV12-3 or TRBV12-4, the J call TRBJ1-3, with D possibly being TRBD1 (6 bases). V shed 5 bases and J shed 4 bases, with 15 bases lying between them. The CDR3 sequence is 15 residues long. CDR3 in DNA: TGTGCCAGCAGTCCAAGGACAGAAGGAGGAAACACCATATATTTT. Protein product: CASSPRTEGGNTIYF.

There are a few counts of this clonotype. CDR3 amino acids: CASSQGWEGQFF. CDR3 coding DNA: TGTGCCAGCAGCCAGGGTTGGGAGGGGCAGTTCTTC. The chain employs TRBV5-6 and TRBJ2-1; 7 nucleotides agree with TRBD2. The CDR3 totals 12 residues. Germline V CDR1 and CDR2: SGHDT, YYEEEE. V gave up 4 bases and J gave up 12 bases; unmatched junction bases: 7. Combining the CDR3 with reference TRBV5-6 and TRBJ2-1 gives the whole variable domain DAGVTQSPTHLIKTRGQQVTLRCSPKSGHDTVSWYQQALGQGPQFIFQYYEEEERQRGNFPDRFSGHQFPNYSSELNVNALLLGDSALYLCASSQGWEGQFFGPGTRLTVL.

The chain employs TRBV6-2 or TRBV6-3 and TRBJ2-7; D remains unclear. Trimming left V 5 bases short and J 0 bases short, with 14 bases between. Per the germline V gene, CDR1 is MNHEY and CDR2 is SVGEGT. This CDR3 is 15 amino acids long. DNA of the CDR3: TGTGCCAGCAGTCCCCCCGGCGCCAGCTCCTACGAGCAGTACGTC. Protein product: CASSPPGASSYEQYV.

The rearrangement uses TRBV5-1 and TRBJ2-1, with D unclear. Germline V gene sequence: CDR1 SGHRS, CDR2 YFSETQ. V gave up 0 bases and J gave up 0 bases, with 10 bases separating them. The CDR3 is 16 residues long. CDR3 residues: CASSLGRQSSYNEQFF. The CDR3, as DNA: TGCGCCAGCAGCTTGGGGCGGCAGAGCTCCTACAATGAGCAGTTCTTC.

J is TRBJ1-2 and V is TRBV6-2 or TRBV6-3, with unresolved D. This CDR3 region has 14 residues. Looked up from germline, CDR1 is MNHEY and CDR2 is SVGEGT. The V gene lost 5 bases and the J gene lost 12 bases, with 22 bases spanning the gap. As DNA, the CDR3 is TGTGCCAGCAGTCCGACTGGAATAGAGACGCGGCACACCTTC. Residues: CASSPTGIETRHTF.

This clonotype is judged medium-sized. V is TRBV20-1 and J is TRBJ2-1; 7 nucleotides align to TRBD2. The germline V gene encodes CDR1 DFQATT and CDR2 SNEGSKA (reference sequence). The length of the CDR3 is 14 residues. V dropped 6 bases and J dropped 4; count of bases not matched to a gene: 9. The CDR3 spells CSAKNSGGYNEQFF. CDR3 sequence (DNA): TGCAGTGCCAAGAACTCGGGGGGATACAATGAGCAGTTCTTC.

This clonotype showed up just a few times. V is TRBV27 and J is TRBJ2-7; perhaps TRBD2 as D (5 bases). This CDR3 is 12 amino acids long. Germline V lookup: CDR1 MNHEY, CDR2 SMNVEV (reference sequence). V was pared by 7 bases and J by 1 base, with 8 bases between. CDR3 sequence reads: CASTGDSYEQYF. The CDR3 nucleotides read TGTGCCAGCACCGGGGATTCCTACGAGCAGTACTTC.

The gene calls are TRBV11-1 and TRBJ2-7; TRBD1 matches 10 bases. V trimming: 5 bases; J trimming: 2 bases; junction bases outside the gene matches: 6. Germline V CDR1 and CDR2: SGHAT, FQDESV (reference sequence). The CDR3 length is 15 residues. The CDR3 is CASSLGQGVTYEQYF. The DNA of the CDR3 is TGTGCCAGCAGCCTCGGACAGGGGGTCACCTACGAGCAGTACTTC.

Only a few counts were recorded for this clonotype. The chain combines TRBV12-3 or TRBV12-4 with TRBJ2-1, with a tentative D call TRBD2 (6 bases). The CDR3 sequence is 13 residues long. Trimming left V 2 bases short and J 10 bases short, with 12 bases between. The DNA for the CDR3 is TGTGCCAGCAGTTTATGGGGGGTCGGAGAGCAGTTCTTC. Its protein is CASSLWGVGEQFF.

Only a few counts were recorded for this clonotype. V usage is TRBV7-3 and J usage is TRBJ2-2; D remains ambiguous. From germline, CDR1 is SGHTA and CDR2 FQGTGA. There are 16 residues in the CDR3. The V end was cut by 2 bases, the J end by 7 bases, with 17 bases between. The CDR3 nucleotides are TGTGCCAGCAGCTTATCTGGATGGGGAATGGGCGGGGAGCTGTTTTTT. Translating gives CASSLSGWGMGGELFF.

This chain links TRBV18 with TRBJ1-1, with D perhaps matching TRBD1 (6 bases). This CDR3 comprises 14 residues. Deletions cut 3 bases from V and 10 bases from J, with 18 bases between. Germline V gene lookup returns CDR1 KGHSH and CDR2 LQKENI. The CDR3 DNA follows: TGTGCCAGCTCACCCGAACACGATACAGGGCGAGCTTTCTTT. The encoded protein is CASSPEHDTGRAFF.